These 20 T cell receptor beta chains came from one sample sequenced in a study of shared clonotypes between healthy human individuals (dated by TCRdb to the early 2020s). The library relied on the immunoSEQ multiplex PCR assay. This is the immuneACCESS table as TCRdb keeps it, with only in-frame sequences that have V and J called. A part of the clones is gone; compared with another copy, unresolved V genes explain less than half, and the rest is unexplained. The sample has under 850,000 clones on record, 80% to 95% of them singletons. Approximately 25% of the sample goes to the ten largest clones. For the CD8 naive samples, CD45RO-negative cells were positively selected for CCR7, yielding a CD45RA+CCR7+ population from which TemRA cells were excluded. Sequencing was done on a sample of naive CD8+ T cells sorted from blood. Per the publication, the cell subset or site label means: CD45RA+CCR7+. The receptors here all came from a man aged 25-45 years in good health.

The gene calls are TRBV7-9 and TRBJ2-1, with TRBD2 identical over 11 bases. The germline gives CDR1 SEHNR, CDR2 FQNEAQ (reference sequence). CDR3 length: 15 residues. Unmatched junction bases numbered 6, after V lost 3 bases and J lost 8 bases. CDR3 nucleotides: TGTGCCAGCAGCTTGGGACTAGCGGAGAGGTATGAGCAGTTCTTC. Amino acids: CASSLGLAERYEQFF.

This CDR3 is CASSLGAHTGANVLTF. CDR3 in DNA: TGCGCCAGCAGCCTTGGGGCTCACACTGGGGCCAACGTCCTGACTTTC. V is TRBV4-1 and J is TRBJ2-6, with D perhaps TRBD1 (5 bases). V lost 4 bases and J lost 2, with 12 bases in between. Germline lookup yields CDR1 MGHRA and CDR2 YSYEKL. The CDR3 is 16 residues long.

The rearrangement links TRBV9 to TRBJ2-1, with D perhaps TRBD1 or TRBD2 (6 bases each). The ends were cut back, 0 bases at V and 4 bases at J, with 17 bases in the middle. The CDR3 totals 17 residues. Germline V gene sequence: CDR1 SGDLS, CDR2 YYNGEE. The CDR3 loop is CASSVGGAHTYYNEQFF. The DNA of the CDR3 is TGTGCCAGCAGCGTAGGGGGGGCTCACACATATTACAATGAGCAGTTCTTC. Full variable domain (remainder filled in from reference TRBV9 and TRBJ2-1): DSGVTQTPKHLITATGQRVTLRCSPRSGDLSVYWYQQSLDQGLQFLIQYYNGEERAKGNILERFSAQQFPDLHSELNLSSLELGDSALYFCASSVGGAHTYYNEQFFGPGTRLTVL.

The sample holds one count of this clone. The chain has TRBV4-1 and TRBJ1-1, with no clear D. From germline, CDR1 is MGHRA and CDR2 YSYEKL. The CDR3 totals 13 residues. V lost 4 bases to trimming and J lost 1 base, with 7 bases between them. As DNA, the CDR3 is TGCGCCAGCAGCCTTAGTCAGAACACTGAAGCTTTCTTT. This translates into CASSLSQNTEAFF.

The chain has TRBV28 and TRBJ2-3, with 11 bases lining up with TRBD2. Germline V gene data show CDR1 as MDHEN and CDR2 as SYDVKM. V gave up 10 bases and J gave up 4 bases; unmatched junction bases: 10. CDR3 size: 15 residues. This CDR3 is CATHTSGSRADTQYF. CDR3 coding DNA: TGTGCCACCCATACTAGCGGGAGTAGGGCAGATACGCAGTATTTT.

The chain has TRBV28 and TRBJ1-3, with 7 bases fitting TRBD1. Unmatched junction bases numbered 5, after V lost 6 bases and J lost 0 bases. This CDR3 comprises 15 residues. CDR1 and CDR2 from the germline V gene are MDHEN and SYDVKM. CDR3 in amino acids: CASSGTDFSGNTIYF. For the CDR3, the DNA is TGTGCCAGCAGCGGGACAGACTTCTCTGGAAACACCATATATTTT.

The gene calls are TRBV7-9 and TRBJ1-5, with TRBD1 as a possible D gene (5 bases). The CDR3 sequence is 14 residues long. The germline gives CDR1 SEHNR, CDR2 FQNEAQ (reference sequence). Trimming shortened V by 5 bases and J by 2 bases, and 10 bases separated the two germline ends. CDR3 in amino acids: CASSNWDRNQPQHF. Written as DNA, the CDR3 is TGTGCCAGCAGCAATTGGGACCGCAATCAGCCCCAGCATTTT.

The chain recombines TRBV5-6 with TRBJ1-5, with D maybe TRBD1 (6 bases). From germline, CDR1 is SGHDT and CDR2 YYEEEE. V lost 0 bases to trimming and J lost 3 bases, with 13 bases between them. The CDR3 spans 16 residues. The CDR3 reads CASSLAGGQINQPQHF. The CDR3 region has the DNA TGTGCCAGCAGCTTGGCAGGAGGACAGATCAATCAGCCCCAGCATTTT.

The chain uses TRBV7-9 and TRBJ1-4, with D unclear. CDR1 SEHNR and CDR2 FQNEAQ come from the germline V gene (reference sequence). Between the trimmed V and J ends, which lost 1 base and 6 bases, there was a span of 15 bases. The CDR3 has 16 residues. CDR3 loop: CASSLDLREPDEKLFF. The CDR3 DNA reads TGTGCCAGCAGCTTAGACCTCCGGGAGCCAGATGAAAAACTGTTTTTT.

Remarks on this clone: The sample carries other DNA sequences with the same CDR3. CDR3 residues: CSVELAGGGETQYF. The CDR3 DNA reads TGCAGCGTCGAACTAGCGGGAGGAGGGGAGACCCAGTACTTC. V is TRBV29-1 and J is TRBJ2-5; 12 bases are shared with TRBD2. The V segment lost 6 bases and the J segment 5 bases; nucleotides outside the gene matches: 7. Germline CDR1 and CDR2: SQVTM and ANQGSEA. The length of the CDR3 is 14 residues.

The chain joins TRBV6-1 to TRBJ1-1; a possible D gene is TRBD1 (5 bases). CDR3 size: 13 residues. V was cut by 5 bases and J by 3 bases, with 10 bases left in between. Germline CDR1 MNHNS, CDR2 SASEGT. The CDR3 DNA reads TGTGCCAGCAGTCCTCTGGGGGACACTGAAGCTTTCTTT. Its translation: CASSPLGDTEAFF.

In this sample, this clone turned up once. The CDR3 spells CASSLVPKSSTYSYNEQFF. In DNA, the CDR3 is TGCGCCAGCAGCTTGGTACCCAAGAGTAGCACTTACTCCTACAATGAGCAGTTCTTC. The rearrangement uses TRBV5-1 and TRBJ2-1; no firm D call. Germline CDR1 and CDR2: SGHRS and YFSETQ. With 0 bases removed from V and 0 bases from J, the gap between germline ends came to 19 bases. This CDR3 has 19 amino acids.

A single count supports this clone. Other DNA sequences of this sample code for an identical CDR3. The chain combines TRBV5-4 with TRBJ2-1; 8 bases line up with TRBD2. CDR3 length equals 15 residues. The ends lost 4 bases at V and 2 bases at J; junction bases unmatched: 5. CDR1 and CDR2 from the germline V gene are SGHNT and YYREEE (reference sequence). CDR3 sequence: CASSHTSGAYNEQFF. DNA of the CDR3: TGTGCCAGCAGCCATACTAGCGGAGCCTACAATGAGCAGTTCTTC.

The rearrangement joins TRBV11-2 to TRBJ2-7; 11 bases are a match to TRBD2. Germline trimming cut 6 bases from V and 3 bases from J; bases unmatched to any gene: 1. The germline gives CDR1 SGHAT, CDR2 FQNNGV. The CDR3 runs to 13 residues. This chain's CDR3 is CASRGLADYEQYF. CDR3 sequence (DNA): TGTGCCAGCAGGGGACTAGCGGACTACGAGCAGTACTTC.

This sequence joins TRBV5-5 and TRBJ2-7; 7 nucleotides align to TRBD1. V was clipped by 2 bases and J by 0 bases; unmatched bases: 5. CDR3 length equals 15 residues. From germline, CDR1 is SGHKS and CDR2 YYEKEE (reference sequence). The CDR3 spells CASSLEGDSSYEQYF. In nucleotides, the CDR3 is TGTGCCAGCAGCTTAGAGGGGGACAGCTCCTACGAGCAGTACTTC. The entire variable domain, with the rest obtained from reference TRBV5-5 and TRBJ2-7, is as follows: DAGVTQSPTHLIKTRGQQVTLRCSPISGHKSVSWYQQVLGQGPQFIFQYYEKEERGRGNFPDRFSARQFPNYSSELNVNALLLGDSALYLCASSLEGDSSYEQYFGPGTRLTVT.

For this clone: Within the sample, other DNA sequences also encode this same CDR3. This sequence joins TRBV7-9 and TRBJ2-7; D not resolved. The CDR3 consists of 11 residues. V was clipped by 4 bases and J by 4 bases, with 5 bases between them. The V gene's germline CDR1 is SEHNR and CDR2 FQNEAQ (reference sequence). The CDR3 loop reads CASSSYYEQYF. CDR3 nucleotide sequence: TGTGCCAGCAGCTCTTATTACGAGCAGTACTTC.

The rearrangement joins TRBV7-9 to TRBJ2-7; either TRBD1 or TRBD2 may supply D (5 bases each). The CDR3 sequence is 16 residues long. Trimming left V 5 bases short and J 3 bases short, with 20 bases between. The germline V gene has CDR1 SEHNR and CDR2 FQNEAQ (reference sequence). Written as DNA, the CDR3 is TGTGCCAGCAGCACGTGGGACGGCCATGGGGGCTACGAGCAGTACTTC. It yields the protein CASSTWDGHGGYEQYF.

The chain couples TRBV7-6 to TRBJ2-1, with 8 bases matching TRBD2. The CDR3 length is 16 residues. Losses at the gene ends were 4 bases for V and 5 bases for J; bases not matched to a gene: 10. Germline CDR1 is SGHVS and CDR2 is FNYEAQ. DNA of the CDR3: TGTGCCAGCAGCTCCCCCCCCAGCGGGGGAAACAATGAGCAGTTCTTC. This codes for CASSSPPSGGNNEQFF.

The rearrangement links TRBV2 to TRBJ2-5; no reliable D call. V lost 0 bases to trimming and J lost 1 base, with 9 bases between them. Germline CDR1 reads SNHLY; CDR2 reads FYNNEI. The CDR3 has 15 amino acids. CDR3 coding DNA: TGTGCCAGCAGTGAAGCCTTATACTCCCAAGAGACCCAGTACTTC. Protein: CASSEALYSQETQYF.

The CDR3: CASSEIFSNIRGTNEKLFF. The CDR3 region has the DNA TGCGCCAGCAGCGAAATCTTTAGCAACATCAGGGGAACTAATGAAAAACTGTTTTTT. The rearrangement joins TRBV5-1 to TRBJ1-4, with D possibly matching TRBD1 (6 bases). The CDR3 is 19 amino acids. Per germline, CDR1 SGHRS and CDR2 YFSETQ. The V gene lost 4 bases and the J gene lost 1 base, with 23 bases spanning the gap.